This TCR beta chain was sequenced in a study of cytomegalovirus exposure and HLA in healthy donors. Study in general: From 170 million or so T cells, an earlier analysis saw some 120 million unique TCR beta sequences.

PCR was performed using 60 Vbeta and 13 Jbeta primers. TCRdb keeps only in-frame clones here, not all; method: immunoSEQ multiplex PCR. The sample yields some 99,000 clones, around 77% seen once. CDR3 size: 16 residues. Germline V gives CDR1 GTSNPN, CDR2 SVGIG (reference sequence). Trimming removed 3 bases from V and 0 bases from J, with 15 bases in between. This clone was detected a few times. This rearrangement joins TRBV30 to TRBJ2-1, with TRBD2 as a possible D gene (6 bases). The sequencing sample was made of PBMCs. This TCR derives from a female donor in good health and CMV-seronegative. The DNA for the CDR3 is TGTGCCTGGAGGGGATATAGCGGTAGCTCCTACAATGAGCAGTTCTTC. Translating gives CAWRGYSGSSYNEQFF.